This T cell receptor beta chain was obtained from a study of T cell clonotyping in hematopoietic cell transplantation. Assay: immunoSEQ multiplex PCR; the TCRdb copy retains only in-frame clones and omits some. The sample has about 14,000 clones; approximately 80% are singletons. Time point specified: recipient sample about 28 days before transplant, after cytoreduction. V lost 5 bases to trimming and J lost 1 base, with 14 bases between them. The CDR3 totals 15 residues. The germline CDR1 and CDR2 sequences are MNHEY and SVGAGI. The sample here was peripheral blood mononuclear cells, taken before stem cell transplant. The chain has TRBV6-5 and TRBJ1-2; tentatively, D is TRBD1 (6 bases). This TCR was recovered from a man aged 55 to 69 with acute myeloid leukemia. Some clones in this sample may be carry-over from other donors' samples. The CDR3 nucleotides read TGTGCCAGCAGTGCCCTCACACAGGGTAACTATGGCTACACCTTC. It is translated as CASSALTQGNYGYTF.